What follows are 27 T cell receptor beta chains derived from one specimen sequenced in a study of T cell responses to AZD1222 COVID-19 vaccine. The repertoire was sequenced with immunoSEQ multiplex PCR; TCRdb's copy has only in-frame clones and lacks some. The sample includes 70,000 to 95,000 clones, around 83% of them seen just once. Sample: peripheral blood, taken 28 days after the second AZD1222 dose. The origin of the receptors is an adult who received the AZD1222 COVID-19 vaccine.

V and J are TRBV18 and TRBJ2-1, with D unclear. V dropped 6 bases and J dropped 2 bases, with 8 bases sitting between them. CDR1 and CDR2 (germline): KGHSH, LQKENI. The CDR3 spans 13 residues. In DNA form, the CDR3 reads TGTGCCAGCTCCCCAGCGACCTACAATGAGCAGTTCTTC. Amino acid sequence: CASSPATYNEQFF.

J is TRBJ2-7 and V is TRBV6-6; D remains unclear. Per the germline V gene, CDR1 is MNHNY and CDR2 is SVGAGI (reference sequence). The CDR3 runs to 14 residues. V lost 6 bases to trimming and J lost 4 bases, with 16 bases between them. DNA for the CDR3: TGTGCCAGCAGCCAGGAGTTGGGTAGGTACGAGCAGTACTTC. Translated: CASSQELGRYEQYF.

The chain carries TRBV5-8 and TRBJ2-3; D unresolved. The germline gives CDR1 SGHTS, CDR2 YDEGEE. Trimming pared 7 bases from V and 2 bases from J, leaving 17 bases between. The CDR3 sequence is 15 residues long. The CDR3 DNA is TGTGCCAGCCCCTTGGGTAGGCTGCTCACAGATACGCAGTATTTT. Amino acid sequence: CASPLGRLLTDTQYF.

The chain recombines TRBV5-6 with TRBJ1-2; D gene uncertain. The germline gives CDR1 SGHDT, CDR2 YYEEEE. The CDR3 totals 13 residues. Trimming removed 0 bases from V and 4 bases from J, with 7 bases in between. CDR3 in amino acids: CASSLDRLYGYTF. The CDR3 nucleotides read TGTGCCAGCAGCTTGGACCGACTCTATGGCTACACCTTC.

The V gene is TRBV19, the J gene TRBJ2-4; D might be TRBD1 (6 bases). CDR1 LNHDA and CDR2 SQIVND come from the germline V gene (reference sequence). The CDR3 is 16 amino acids. Trimming took 5 bases from V and 1 from J, leaving 15 bases between them. The CDR3: CASSGEQGSAKNIQYF. CDR3 nucleotide sequence: TGTGCCAGTAGTGGTGAACAGGGTTCGGCCAAAAACATTCAGTACTTC. The full variable domain, in which reference TRBV19 and TRBJ2-4 provide the parts outside the CDR3, is DGGITQSPKYLFRKEGQNVTLSCEQNLNHDAMYWYRQDPGQGLRLIYYSQIVNDFQKGDIAEGYSVSREKKESFPLTVTSAQKNPTAFYLCASSGEQGSAKNIQYFGAGTRLSVL.

The rearrangement uses TRBV5-1 and TRBJ2-7; possible D gene TRBD2, 5 bases. V lost 0 bases to trimming and J lost 6 bases, with 13 bases between them. CDR1 and CDR2 (germline): SGHRS, YFSETQ. This CDR3 is 14 amino acids long. As DNA, the CDR3 is TGCGCCAGCAGCTTGGCCGCCGGGAAGGGCGAGCAGTACTTC. Amino acids: CASSLAAGKGEQYF. The full variable domain, its missing parts supplied by reference TRBV5-1 and TRBJ2-7, is KAGVTQTPRYLIKTRGQQVTLSCSPISGHRSVSWYQQTPGQGLQFLFEYFSETQRNKGNFPGRFSGRQFSNSRSEMNVSTLELGDSALYLCASSLAAGKGEQYFGPGTRLTVT.

The chain is built from TRBV12-3 or TRBV12-4 and TRBJ2-5; no clear D gene. The V gene lost 8 bases and the J gene lost 5 bases, with 9 bases spanning the gap. CDR3 length equals 11 residues. The chain's CDR3 is CASRVGETQYF. The CDR3 bases are TGTGCCAGCCGGGTGGGGGAGACCCAGTACTTC.

The chain joins TRBV10-3 to TRBJ1-3; tentative D call: TRBD1 (6 bases). Germline assignment: CDR1 ENHRY and CDR2 SYGVKD. Between the trimmed V and J ends, which lost 6 bases and 2 bases, there was a span of 14 bases. This CDR3 region has 15 residues. The CDR3 DNA sequence: TGTGCCATCAGGACCACAGGGAAACCTGGAAACACCATATATTTT. Amino acid sequence: CAIRTTGKPGNTIYF.

The chain links TRBV10-1 to TRBJ2-1, with D hard to call. Between the trimmed V and J ends, which lost 3 bases and 0 bases, there was a span of 18 bases. This CDR3 is 18 amino acids long. Per the germline V gene, CDR1 is WNHNN and CDR2 is SYGVQD (reference sequence). CDR3 bases: TGCGCCAGCAGTGAAAGAGCCCCAGCATATAGCTCCTACAATGAGCAGTTCTTC. It yields the protein CASSERAPAYSSYNEQFF.

The rearrangement links TRBV15 to TRBJ2-7, with D possibly being TRBD2 (5 bases). Germline V gene data show CDR1 as LNHNV and CDR2 as YYDKDF (reference sequence). The CDR3 length is 13 residues. Trimming removed 5 bases from V and 3 bases from J, with 11 bases in between. The CDR3 DNA reads TGTGCCACCAGCTATGAGCGGTTCTACGAGCAGTACTTC. Protein: CATSYERFYEQYF.

The chain recombines TRBV11-1 with TRBJ1-4; D unclear. The CDR3 totals 13 residues. V was shortened by 3 bases and J by 7 bases, with 9 bases between the two germline ends. Germline values: CDR1 SGHAT, CDR2 FQDESV (reference sequence). CDR3: CASSFVAGEKLFF. Here the CDR3 DNA reads TGTGCCAGCAGCTTCGTTGCCGGTGAAAAACTGTTTTTT.

The V call is TRBV12-5, the J call TRBJ2-2; tentatively, D is TRBD2 (5 bases). Germline-derived CDR1 and CDR2 are LGHNT and FRNRAP. V lost 3 bases to trimming and J lost 4 bases, with 12 bases between them. The CDR3 extends over 15 amino acids. The CDR3 nucleotides read TGTGCTAGTGGTTTCCGGAGTGGGAGCACCGGGGAGCTGTTTTTT. Translated: CASGFRSGSTGELFF.

The chain carries TRBV14 and TRBJ1-1; D is unresolved. From germline, CDR1 is SGHDN and CDR2 FVKESK. Between the trimmed V and J ends, which lost 5 bases and 0 bases, there was a span of 7 bases. The CDR3 consists of 13 residues. In DNA, the CDR3 is TGTGCCAGCAGCTCCGGGATGAACACTGAAGCTTTCTTT. Amino acid sequence: CASSSGMNTEAFF.

This chain uses TRBV2 with TRBJ2-5, with D possibly being TRBD1 (5 bases). The CDR3 has 16 residues. Germline CDR1 is SNHLY and CDR2 is FYNNEI. V lost 3 bases and J lost 7, with 21 bases in between. This chain's CDR3 is CASSDRRVAPLGTQYF. CDR3 bases: TGTGCCAGCAGTGATCGCAGGGTGGCACCCTTGGGGACCCAGTACTTC.

V gene TRBV11-2 combines with J gene TRBJ2-3, with TRBD2 matching 8 bases. Germline CDR1 and CDR2: SGHAT and FQNNGV. V lost 2 bases to trimming and J lost 1 base; unmatched junction nucleotides: 5. CDR3 length equals 16 residues. The CDR3 nucleotides are TGTGCCAGCAGCTTACGGGTGACTAGCGGCACAGATACGCAGTATTTT. This gives the protein CASSLRVTSGTDTQYF.

This clone came up a few times. V gene TRBV4-3 combines with J gene TRBJ2-2, with no clear D. This CDR3 is built from 12 residues. Germline values: CDR1 LGHNA, CDR2 YSLEER. The V end was cut by 0 bases, the J end by 8 bases, with 4 bases between. The CDR3 here is CASSQDMGELFF. CDR3 nucleotides: TGCGCCAGCAGCCAAGACATGGGGGAGCTGTTTTTT.

This clone was seen only a few times. V is TRBV19 and J is TRBJ1-5, with 11 bases lining up with TRBD1. After removal of 10 bases from V and 5 bases from J, the junction contained 4 bases not matched to a gene. CDR3 length: 13 amino acids. CDR1 LNHDA and CDR2 SQIVND come from the germline V gene (reference sequence). As DNA, the CDR3 is TGTGCCATTGGACAGGGGGCCTATCAGCCCCAGCATTTT. Its translation: CAIGQGAYQPQHF.

A few counts support this clone. The chain couples TRBV5-1 to TRBJ1-6, with 7 bases that match TRBD1. Germline lookup yields CDR1 SGHRS and CDR2 YFSETQ. Trimming removed 2 bases from V and 9 bases from J; junction bases left unmatched: 5. The CDR3 is 14 residues long. CDR3 region: CASSFSQGGSPLHF. In DNA, the CDR3 is TGCGCCAGCAGCTTCTCCCAGGGGGGTTCACCCCTCCACTTT.

The chain carries TRBV5-8 and TRBJ1-2; D is ambiguous. The V end lost 7 bases, the J end lost 5 bases, and 18 bases lay between the germline ends. The CDR3 contains 14 residues. Germline V gene data show CDR1 as SGHTS and CDR2 as YDEGEE. CDR3 amino acids: CASPGPKFWYGYTF. The CDR3 DNA sequence: TGTGCCAGCCCCGGCCCGAAGTTTTGGTATGGCTACACCTTC.

The rearrangement uses TRBV29-1 and TRBJ2-3, with 7 bases identical to TRBD1. Trimming removed 5 bases from V and 7 bases from J; junction bases left unmatched: 6. Germline V gene lookup returns CDR1 SQVTM and CDR2 ANQGSEA. CDR3 length equals 12 residues. CDR3 bases: TGCAGCGTTCGACAGGGCTTTAATACGCAGTATTTT. Its translation is CSVRQGFNTQYF.

As concerns this clone: The identical CDR3 is also encoded by other nucleotide sequences in the sample. The rearrangement links TRBV3-1 (or the pseudogene TRBV3-2) to TRBJ2-7; D is ambiguous. The CDR3 runs 12 residues. CDR1 LGHDT and CDR2 YNNKEL come from the germline V gene (reference sequence). Between the trimmed V and J ends, which lost 4 bases and 0 bases, there was a span of 4 bases. CDR3 loop: CASSPSSYEQYF. CDR3 nucleotides: TGTGCCAGCAGCCCCAGCTCCTACGAGCAGTACTTC.

The chain employs TRBV19 and TRBJ1-2; D not certain. The ends were cut back, 6 bases at V and 0 bases at J, with 11 bases in the middle. Germline V gives CDR1 LNHDA, CDR2 SQIVND (reference sequence). The CDR3 covers 14 residues. The CDR3 loop reads CASSPSGSNYGYTF. The CDR3 DNA sequence: TGTGCCAGTAGCCCGTCAGGTTCTAACTATGGCTACACCTTC.

CDR3 amino acids: CARGRHPSGETYNEQFF. As DNA, the CDR3 is TGTGCCAGAGGAAGACACCCTAGCGGGGAGACCTACAATGAGCAGTTCTTC. The chain couples TRBV9 to TRBJ2-1; 9 bases map to TRBD2. The CDR3 sequence is 17 residues long. Germline V gene data show CDR1 as SGDLS and CDR2 as YYNGEE. With V trimmed by 8 bases and J by 2 bases, 14 bases remained unmatched.

The rearrangement links TRBV5-1 to TRBJ1-5, with a tentative D call TRBD1 (6 bases). Trimming took off 4 bases at V and 7 bases at J, with 18 bases between the two ends. This CDR3 contains 15 residues. Per germline, CDR1 SGHRS and CDR2 YFSETQ. The CDR3 DNA reads TGCGCCAGCAGCGAGGGGGTGGCAGGTCAACAGCCCCAGCATTTT. Its translation is CASSEGVAGQQPQHF.

The J gene is TRBJ1-1, the V gene TRBV28, with 8 bases aligning to TRBD1. This CDR3 has 12 residues. The V segment lost 9 bases and the J segment 5 bases; nucleotides outside the gene matches: 5. Looked up from germline, CDR1 is MDHEN and CDR2 is SYDVKM. CDR3: CASWDRTTEAFF. The CDR3, as DNA: TGTGCCAGTTGGGACAGGACTACTGAAGCTTTCTTT.

The chain links TRBV28 to TRBJ2-6; D is uncertain. V shed 7 bases and J shed 0 bases, with 10 bases lying between them. The CDR3 is 15 residues long. Germline loops: CDR1 MDHEN, CDR2 SYDVKM. This CDR3 is CASTPSGSGANVLTF. Written as DNA, the CDR3 is TGTGCCAGCACCCCCTCGGGCTCTGGGGCCAACGTCCTGACTTTC.

The chain links TRBV14 to TRBJ2-3, with D uncertain. From germline, CDR1 is SGHDN and CDR2 FVKESK. The CDR3 is 14 residues long. V lost 1 base and J 2 bases, leaving 7 bases between the germline ends. The CDR3, as DNA: TGTGCCAGCAGCCAAGCGGTCCACACAGATACGCAGTATTTT. It encodes CASSQAVHTDTQYF.